This T cell receptor beta chain was obtained from a study of T cell clonotyping in hematopoietic cell transplantation. J was trimmed by 0 bases and V by 3 bases; bases with no gene match: 5. The CDR3 length is 16 residues. CDR1 is SGDLS, CDR2 YYNGEE, per germline. Method: immunoSEQ multiplex PCR; TCRdb's copy keeps in-frame clones and lacks some. The repertoire holds roughly 20,000 clones, with roughly 82% as singletons. To note about this clone: Its antigen is unidentified.

Study results and limitations: Higher Inverse Simpson Index values in graft donor and pretransplant recipient predicted broader posttransplant TCR diversity. Recipient TCR diversity dropped after transplant; expanded clonotypes rose from day 30 to 180. Cells were unsorted, so CD4 and CD8 contributions were not separated. At the given depth, recipient repertoires were over 95% de novo clonotypes.

Specified time point: recipient sample about 28 days before transplant, after cytoreduction. This TCR came from a man in his fifties with acute myeloid leukemia. Some clones in this sample may be carry-over from other donors' samples. Sequenced here: peripheral blood mononuclear cells, sampled before stem cell transplant. The rearrangement links TRBV9 to TRBJ2-2, with 7 bases matching TRBD1. CDR3 nucleotides: TGTGCCAGCAGCGCCGACAGGGTGGCGAACACCGGGGAGCTGTTTTTT. The encoded protein is CASSADRVANTGELFF.